This T cell receptor beta chain is drawn from a study of cytotoxic CD8 clonotypes in ibrutinib-treated CLL. Study information: Included were some eleven relapsed/refractory and about 15 treatment-naive patients, of whom approximately 17 were IGHV unmutated. Sequenced samples delivered averages of some 260,000 productive templates and 87,000 or so productive rearrangements.

Trimming took 7 bases from V and 4 from J; bases not matched to a gene: 7. Germline lookup yields CDR1 MNHEY and CDR2 SMNVEV (reference sequence). The CDR3 runs 15 residues. TCRdb keeps only in-frame clones here, not all; method: immunoSEQ multiplex PCR. This table has approximately 160,000 clones, around nine tenths appearing once. Overall study findings and caveats: Clonality, elevated at ibrutinib response, dropped back toward baseline at progression. Patients had baseline clonality above age-matched healthy donors, and this clonality moved with circulating CD8+ T-cell counts.

Concerning this clone: Its antigen is still unknown.

Source: PBMCs, taken at disease progression, from a patient treated with ibrutinib. The clonotype originates from a human donor with chronic lymphocytic leukemia. V usage is TRBV27 and J usage is TRBJ2-2; TRBD1 matches 9 bases. The CDR3: CASTLMGQGTGELFF. CDR3 nucleotides: TGTGCCAGCACTCTGATGGGACAGGGCACCGGGGAGCTGTTTTTT.